A single sample gave rise to the 24 T cell receptor beta chains below, sequenced in a study of cytomegalovirus exposure and HLA in healthy donors. PCR employed 60 Vbeta and 13 Jbeta primers. Clones were sequenced by immunoSEQ multiplex PCR, and TCRdb holds only the in-frame ones, with some missing. There are about 140,000 clones in the sample; about 74% occur only once, and more than 4.5% lies in the top ten. Sequencing was done on a sample of PBMCs. The receptors here all came from a woman between 50 and 59 years old in good health and CMV-seronegative.

The chain has TRBV7-2 and TRBJ2-7; tentative D call: TRBD1 (5 bases). Trimming removed 3 bases from V and 1 base from J, with 13 bases in between. This CDR3 spans 15 amino acids. CDR1 is SGHTA, CDR2 FQGNSA, per germline. The CDR3 coding sequence is TGTGCCAGCAGCTTTCTGCAGGGAAAGTCCTACGAGCAGTACTTC. Translated: CASSFLQGKSYEQYF.

The gene calls are TRBV5-1 and TRBJ2-5; 8 positions agree with TRBD2. V gave up 0 bases and J gave up 6 bases; unmatched junction bases: 10. The CDR3 spans 16 residues. The germline gives CDR1 SGHRS, CDR2 YFSETQ. DNA for the CDR3: TGCGCCAGCAGCTTGGTTGTGAACGGGGGGGCAAAGACCCAGTACTTC. It yields the protein CASSLVVNGGAKTQYF.

The sample holds a few counts of this clone. V is TRBV6-5 and J is TRBJ2-5; a weak D match, TRBD1 (6 bases). This CDR3 region has 13 residues. Looked up from germline, CDR1 is MNHEY and CDR2 is SVGAGI. V was trimmed by 6 bases and J by 5 bases, leaving 13 bases between them. The CDR3 protein is CASRHGTTETQYF. Here the CDR3 DNA reads TGTGCCAGCAGGCACGGGACAACTGAGACCCAGTACTTC.

The genes are TRBV6-1 and TRBJ1-6; D remains unclear. This CDR3 has 15 amino acids. Trimming removed 5 bases at V and 10 bases at J, with 18 bases between. Germline values: CDR1 MNHNS, CDR2 SASEGT. CDR3 bases: TGTGCCAGCAGTCTCCTCGGGGAGGGTGGCTCACCCCTCCACTTT. It encodes CASSLLGEGGSPLHF.

The rearrangement joins TRBV6-6 to TRBJ1-6; 7 nucleotides agree with TRBD1. Per germline, CDR1 MNHNY and CDR2 SVGAGI (reference sequence). After removal of 2 bases from V and 10 bases from J, the junction contained 5 bases not matched to a gene. This CDR3 contains 14 residues. The CDR3: CASSYDRVRSPLHF. In DNA, the CDR3 is TGTGCCAGCAGTTACGACAGGGTGCGGTCACCCCTCCACTTT.

This clone has just a few counts. This same CDR3 is encoded by further DNA sequences in the sample. The chain joins TRBV9 to TRBJ1-2; the D is unclear. V lost 0 bases to trimming and J lost 2 bases, with 8 bases between them. There are 14 residues in the CDR3. Germline assignment: CDR1 SGDLS and CDR2 YYNGEE. The CDR3 DNA follows: TGTGCCAGCAGCGTAGCTCTGGCCAACTATGGCTACACCTTC. Amino acids: CASSVALANYGYTF. Complete variable domain (other parts from reference TRBV9 and TRBJ1-2): DSGVTQTPKHLITATGQRVTLRCSPRSGDLSVYWYQQSLDQGLQFLIQYYNGEERAKGNILERFSAQQFPDLHSELNLSSLELGDSALYFCASSVALANYGYTFGSGTRLTVV.

The chain carries TRBV7-2 and TRBJ2-5; the match to TRBD2 covers 8 bases. Trimming at V came to 5 bases and at J to 1 base, leaving 15 bases not matched to a gene. Per germline, CDR1 SGHTA and CDR2 FQGNSA. The CDR3 has 18 amino acids. CDR3 nucleotides: TGTGCCAGCAGCCTACGGGGAGGAGTAGCGGGGCGCCAAGAGACCCAGTACTTC. Translation gives CASSLRGGVAGRQETQYF.

Details on this clone: An end of the junction does not agree with germline; a read error may underlie this. J is TRBJ1-1 and V is TRBV9; 8 bases fit TRBD1. CDR1 and CDR2 from the germline V gene are SGDLS and YYNGEE. The length of the CDR3 is 13 residues. CDR3 bases: TGTGCCAGCAGCGTAGTAGGCCGGGACAGGTTACGTTTT. The encoded protein is CASSVVGRDRLRF.

This chain links TRBV5-5 with TRBJ1-1; D call uncertain. Trimming left V 3 bases short and J 4 bases short, with 13 bases between. This CDR3 has 14 amino acids. CDR1 is SGHKS, CDR2 YYEKEE, per germline (reference sequence). The CDR3 DNA is TGTGCCAGCAGCTACCGGGAGTGGGGCACTGAAGCTTTCTTT. Encoded protein: CASSYREWGTEAFF.

J is TRBJ2-5 and V is TRBV15; D unresolved. Germline V gene data show CDR1 as LNHNV and CDR2 as YYDKDF (reference sequence). The V and J ends lost 1 base and 2 bases respectively, with 5 bases between them. There are 13 residues in the CDR3. The DNA for the CDR3 is TGTGCCACCAGCAGAGGGGCACAAGAGACCCAGTACTTC. Translated: CATSRGAQETQYF. The complete variable domain, with remaining parts taken from reference TRBV15 and TRBJ2-5, reads DAMVIQNPRYQVTQFGKPVTLSCSQTLNHNVMYWYQQKSSQAPKLLFHYYDKDFNNEADTPDNFQSRRPNTSFCFLDIRSPGLGDTAMYLCATSRGAQETQYFGPGTRLLVL.

The chain combines TRBV19 with TRBJ2-7, with 9 bases lining up with TRBD1. The junction had 3 bases not matched to a gene; V was cut back by 10 bases and J by 5 bases. The CDR3 is 11 amino acids. Germline-derived CDR1 and CDR2 are LNHDA and SQIVND (reference sequence). The DNA of the CDR3 is TGTGCCACGCGACAGGGGGACGAGCAGTACTTC. Residues: CATRQGDEQYF.

CDR3 loop: CASSSPLETGGGTEAFF. As DNA, the CDR3 is TGTGCCAGCAGTTCCCCCTTGGAGACAGGAGGTGGCACTGAAGCTTTCTTT. V gene TRBV6-9 combines with J gene TRBJ1-1; D perhaps matches TRBD1 (6 bases). This CDR3 is 17 amino acids long. V was shortened by 4 bases and J by 4 bases, with 22 bases between the two germline ends. CDR1 MNHGY and CDR2 SVAAGI come from the germline V gene.

V and J are TRBV6-1 and TRBJ1-4; 7 nucleotides match TRBD1. The CDR3 has 14 residues. The germline V gene has CDR1 MNHNS and CDR2 SASEGT. The junction had 11 bases not matched to a gene; V was cut back by 6 bases and J by 10 bases. CDR3 protein: CASRRQGSFGKLFF. CDR3 DNA: TGTGCCAGCAGGCGACAGGGCAGCTTCGGAAAACTGTTTTTT.

The chain recombines TRBV5-4 with TRBJ1-2; the D gene is possibly TRBD1 (6 bases). This CDR3 is built from 15 residues. CDR1 and CDR2 from the germline V gene are SGHNT and YYREEE (reference sequence). With 2 bases removed from V and 3 bases from J, the gap between germline ends came to 14 bases. In DNA form, the CDR3 reads TGTGCCAGCAGCTTTGACAGGCAGCCTTACTATGGCTACACCTTC. It codes for CASSFDRQPYYGYTF. The whole variable domain, filled in from reference TRBV5-4 and TRBJ1-2, reads ETGVTQSPTHLIKTRGQQVTLRCSSQSGHNTVSWYQQALGQGPQFIFQYYREEENGRGNFPPRFSGLQFPNYSSELNVNALELDDSALYLCASSFDRQPYYGYTFGSGTRLTVV.

The chain has TRBV27 and TRBJ2-7; TRBD1 is a possible D gene (6 bases). The CDR3 spans 12 residues. V lost 6 bases to trimming and J lost 9 bases, with 15 bases between them. Looked up from germline, CDR1 is MNHEY and CDR2 is SMNVEV (reference sequence). CDR3 in amino acids: CASRGQTSGQYF. The CDR3, as DNA: TGTGCCAGCAGAGGACAGACTTCAGGGCAGTACTTC.

This clone appeared a few times. The chain combines TRBV5-4 with TRBJ2-1, with TRBD2 identical over 13 bases. The CDR3 spans 17 residues. Germline trimming cut 2 bases from V and 7 bases from J; bases unmatched to any gene: 9. Germline assignment: CDR1 SGHNT and CDR2 YYREEE (reference sequence). The CDR3 loop is CASSLGLAGVPRNEQFF. CDR3 sequence (DNA): TGTGCCAGCAGCTTAGGACTAGCGGGGGTCCCTCGGAATGAGCAGTTCTTC.

This chain links TRBV29-1 with TRBJ1-2; 9 positions match TRBD1. Germline assignment: CDR1 SQVTM and CDR2 ANQGSEA. The CDR3 is made up of 13 amino acids. V dropped 2 bases and J dropped 12; count of bases not matched to a gene: 10. The CDR3 sequence: CSVETGQGCTNTF. As DNA, the CDR3 is TGCAGCGTTGAAACGGGACAGGGATGTACGAACACCTTC.

The V call is TRBV4-2, the J call TRBJ1-2; 7 nucleotides align to TRBD1. J lost 6 bases, V lost 0 bases, and 4 bases had no gene match. The CDR3 runs to 14 residues. Germline CDR1 reads LGHNA; CDR2 reads YNFKEQ. CDR3 DNA: TGTGCCAGCAGCCAAGAGACAGGGTTGCATGGCTACACCTTC. This gives the protein CASSQETGLHGYTF.

This clone came up a few times. Other DNA sequences from this sample encode an identical CDR3 as well. V gene TRBV6-5 combines with J gene TRBJ1-2, with no clear D. Germline V CDR1 and CDR2: MNHEY, SVGAGI. CDR3 length equals 14 residues. V was shortened by 0 bases and J by 3 bases, with 8 bases between the two germline ends. The CDR3 region has the DNA TGTGCCAGCAGTTACTCCCGGCAGGACTATGGCTACACCTTC. Amino acid sequence: CASSYSRQDYGYTF.

The chain has TRBV4-3 and TRBJ1-4; D call uncertain. The CDR3 contains 15 residues. V was pared by 3 bases and J by 2 bases, with 10 bases between. Germline V gives CDR1 LGHNA, CDR2 YSLEER. This CDR3 is CASSQQAFTNEKLFF. As DNA, the CDR3 is TGCGCCAGCAGCCAGCAGGCCTTTACTAATGAAAAACTGTTTTTT.

The chain uses TRBV5-1 and TRBJ2-1; tentative D call: TRBD1 (6 bases). Trimming shortened V by 0 bases and J by 3 bases, and 13 bases separated the two germline ends. The germline gives CDR1 SGHRS, CDR2 YFSETQ. This CDR3 is built from 16 residues. Here the CDR3 DNA reads TGCGCCAGCAGCTTGGCACAGGGTACGGTCTACAATGAGCAGTTCTTC. Translation: CASSLAQGTVYNEQFF.

By sample fraction, this clone is medium-sized. The chain combines TRBV6-1 with TRBJ2-5, with D possibly TRBD2 on 5 matching bases. The CDR3 totals 15 residues. The germline gives CDR1 MNHNS, CDR2 SASEGT. The V end lost 7 bases, the J end lost 1 base, and 16 bases lay between the germline ends. The CDR3 reads CASTHEWGAQETQYF. Written as DNA, the CDR3 is TGTGCCAGCACCCACGAGTGGGGAGCCCAAGAGACCCAGTACTTC.

As for this clone: An end of the junction does not agree with germline; a read error may underlie this. The chain is built from TRBV9 and TRBJ2-5, with 8 bases aligning to TRBD2. CDR1 SGDLS and CDR2 YYNGEE come from the germline V gene. This CDR3 is 15 amino acids long. The CDR3 region is CASSYRGGPRETQHF. The CDR3 nucleotides read TGTGCCAGTTCTTATCGCGGGGGGCCTCGGGAGACCCAGCACTTC.

The chain couples TRBV7-6 to TRBJ2-2; 13 bases match TRBD2. Per the germline V gene, CDR1 is SGHVS and CDR2 is FNYEAQ. This CDR3 is 17 amino acids long. Losses at the gene ends were 1 base for V and 8 bases for J; bases not matched to a gene: 7. Here the CDR3 reads CASSLEGLAGRPGELFF. DNA for the CDR3: TGTGCCAGCAGCTTAGAGGGACTAGCGGGGAGACCGGGGGAGCTGTTTTTT.